The rows below give T cell receptor beta chains drawn from one sample of a study of T cells in Graves' hyperthyroidism and ophthalmopathy. TCRdb re-called the multiplex PCR reads with MiXCR, one entry per CDR3 protein. The sample lists about 560,000 distinct CDR3 sequences, around 15% occurring once. The sequenced sample was blood. The receptors were gathered from a woman aged 18-29 years with Graves' hyperthyroidism. Both conserved end residues are part of each CDR3. The D gene is left open where the match is weak. Clone size is not always given. Where it is, it says once, few, many or a class for expanded clones.

- | TRBJ1-5 | TRBV14 | - | CASSQKNQPQHF | TGTGCCAGCAGCCAAAAAAATCAGCCCCAGCATTTT
- | TRBJ2-3 | TRBV18 | TRBD2 | CASSPARAGGPGYTQYF | TGTGCCAGCTCACCAGCTCGAGCGGGAGGGCCGGGGTATACGCAGTATTTT
many | TRBJ2-1 | TRBV6-1 | TRBD2 | CASSPLQGLAGPNEQFF | TGTGCCAGCAGTCCACTCCAGGGTCTAGCGGGACCCAATGAGCAGTTCTTC
- | TRBJ1-5 | TRBV7-9 | TRBD1 | CASSAGGQGTYGNQPQHF | TGTGCCAGCAGCGCGGGGGGACAGGGGACGTACGGCAATCAGCCCCAGCATTTT
many | TRBJ2-7 | TRBV28 | - | CASSPQGKVYEQYF | TGTGCCAGCAGCCCCCAGGGAAAGGTCTACGAGCAGTACTTC
- | TRBJ1-1 | TRBV12-3/TRBV12-4 | TRBD1 | CASSRSDRGATEAFF | TGTGCCAGCAGTCGGTCGGACAGGGGTGCCACTGAAGCTTTCTTT
- | TRBJ2-1 | TRBV20-1 | - | CSAYRTGVEQFF | TGCAGTGCCTATAGAACAGGCGTAGAGCAGTTCTTC
few | TRBJ1-2 | TRBV5-1 | TRBD1 | CASSLEGAFYGYTF | TGTGCCAGCAGCTTGGAGGGGGCTTTCTATGGCTACACCTTC
few | TRBJ2-3 | TRBV4-3 | - | CASSQDTATDTQYF | TGCGCCAGCAGCCAAGACACTGCCACAGATACGCAGTATTTT
few | TRBJ2-3 | TRBV10-3 | - | CAISEGGGTDTQYF | TGTGCCATCAGTGAAGGGGGGGGCACAGATACGCAGTATTTT
many | TRBJ2-5 | TRBV6-1 | TRBD2 | CASSPSGSLQETQYF | TGTGCCAGCAGCCCTAGCGGGAGCCTTCAAGAGACCCAGTACTTC
many | TRBJ1-6 | TRBV12-3/TRBV12-4 | - | CASSLSESRGSPLHF | TGTGCCAGCAGTTTATCGGAGAGCCGGGGTTCACCCCTCCACTTT
many | TRBJ1-1 | TRBV12-3/TRBV12-4 | TRBD1 | CASSGTANTEAFF | TGTGCCAGCAGCGGGACAGCGAACACTGAAGCTTTCTTT
many | TRBJ1-1 | TRBV30 | - | CASLSGLRNTEAFF | TGTGCCTCCCTAAGTGGGCTCCGAAACACTGAAGCTTTCTTT
many | TRBJ2-7 | TRBV7-2 | - | CASSLDGLDYEQYF | TGTGCCAGCAGCTTAGATGGATTAGACTACGAGCAGTACTTC
- | TRBJ1-1 | TRBV9 | TRBD1 | CASTAGQGVVSEAFF | TGTGCCAGCACAGCGGGACAGGGTGTAGTGTCTGAAGCTTTCTTT
- | TRBJ1-6 | TRBV24-1 | - | CATSSGLLREPLHF | TGTGCCACCAGTTCGGGACTGCTTCGCGAACCCCTCCACTTT
many | TRBJ2-1 | TRBV6-2/TRBV6-3 | TRBD2 | CASSYPRGGPPNEQFF | TGTGCCAGCAGTTACCCTCGGGGGGGGCCACCTAATGAGCAGTTCTTC
many | TRBJ2-7 | TRBV7-8 | - | CASSPSRRWGEQYF | TGTGCCAGCAGCCCGTCTCGCAGGTGGGGCGAGCAGTACTTC
- | TRBJ2-7 | TRBV7-9 | TRBD1 | CASSSRGQGIHEQYF | TGTGCCAGCAGCTCCAGGGGACAGGGGATCCACGAGCAGTACTTC
many | TRBJ1-6 | TRBV5-5 | - | CASSFQGYVNSPLHF | TGTGCCAGCAGCTTTCAGGGATACGTTAATTCACCCCTCCACTTT
many | TRBJ1-1 | TRBV11-2 | - | CASSPTRGMGTEAFF | TGTGCCAGCAGCCCCACAAGAGGGATGGGCACTGAAGCTTTCTTT
few | TRBJ2-1 | TRBV7-2 | TRBD1 | CASSLQGVDEQFF | TGTGCCAGCAGCTTACAGGGGGTCGATGAGCAGTTCTTC
many | TRBJ1-4 | TRBV28 | - | CASSIGGGNEKLFF | TGTGCCAGCAGCATAGGGGGGGGAAATGAAAAACTGTTTTTT
few | TRBJ2-3 | TRBV19 | - | CASTPRAFGGTDTQYF | TGTGCCAGTACCCCCAGAGCGTTTGGAGGTACAGATACGCAGTATTTT
many | TRBJ2-7 | TRBV5-1 | - | CASRLSSGRDHEQYF | TGCGCCAGCAGACTCTCATCAGGCAGGGACCACGAGCAGTACTTC
many | TRBJ2-1 | TRBV27 | - | CASSISGGLYNEQFF | TGTGCCAGCAGCATTAGCGGAGGGCTCTACAATGAGCAGTTCTTC
few | TRBJ1-5 | TRBV10-2 | TRBD1 | CASSGQGQPQHF | TGCGCCAGCAGTGGACAGGGGCAGCCCCAGCATTTT
few | TRBJ2-1 | TRBV27 | - | CASTPSGIGIYNEQFF | TGTGCCAGCACACCTTCGGGGATCGGCATCTACAATGAGCAGTTCTTC
many | TRBJ2-7 | TRBV29-1 | - | CSVGGGGPTYEQYF | TGCAGCGTTGGGGGAGGAGGACCAACCTACGAGCAGTACTTC
few | TRBJ2-1 | TRBV20-1 | - | CSASASNEQFF | TGCAGTGCTAGTGCGAGTAATGAGCAGTTCTTC
many | TRBJ2-1 | TRBV12-3/TRBV12-4 | - | CASTSSSGNEQFF | TGTGCCAGCACCTCGAGCAGCGGCAATGAGCAGTTCTTC
- | TRBJ2-5 | TRBV6-1 | - | CASKRVAAQETQYF | TGTGCCAGCAAGCGGGTGGCAGCCCAAGAGACCCAGTACTTC
few | TRBJ2-3 | TRBV20-1 | - | CSARGGTKSHTDTQYF | TGCAGTGCTAGAGGGGGGACAAAGTCCCACACAGATACGCAGTATTTT
many | TRBJ1-1 | TRBV4-2 | TRBD1 | CASSQGDTEAFF | TGCGCCAGCAGTCAGGGGGACACTGAAGCTTTCTTT
many | TRBJ2-7 | TRBV20-1 | - | CSARDGVREQYF | TGCAGTGCTAGAGATGGGGTCAGGGAGCAGTACTTC
many | TRBJ2-1 | TRBV6-2/TRBV6-3 | TRBD1 | CASSYADRRFDEQFF | TGTGCCAGCAGTTACGCGGACAGGAGGTTCGATGAGCAGTTCTTC
many | TRBJ2-7 | TRBV5-1 | TRBD1 | CATKRTGTGDREQYF | TGCGCCACCAAGCGAACCGGGACAGGGGATAGGGAGCAGTACTTC
few | TRBJ2-4 | TRBV9 | - | CASSVTAGENIQYF | TGTGCCAGCAGCGTAACAGCAGGGGAAAACATTCAGTACTTC
- | TRBJ1-1 | TRBV29-1 | - | CSGAGGGWTEAFF | TGCAGCGGCGCCGGGGGCGGGTGGACTGAAGCTTTCTTT
few | TRBJ1-6 | TRBV18 | - | CASSPTTGGSVNSPLHF | TGTGCCAGCTCACCCACGACTGGGGGTTCTGTTAATTCACCCCTCCACTTT
few | TRBJ2-2 | TRBV28 | TRBD2 | CASSNPTSGRALDTGELFF | TGTGCCAGCAGTAACCCCACTAGCGGGAGGGCCCTCGACACCGGGGAGCTGTTTTTT
many | TRBJ2-7 | TRBV28 | - | CASSQRWDEQYF | TGTGCCAGCAGTCAGAGGTGGGACGAGCAGTACTTC
- | TRBJ2-2 | TRBV19 | - | CASSTPGHPTGELFF | TGTGCCAGTAGTACCCCGGGACATCCGACCGGGGAGCTGTTTTTT
many | TRBJ2-1 | TRBV24-1 | TRBD1 | CATSERTGRFYNEQFF | TGTGCCACCAGTGAGCGGACAGGGAGATTCTACAATGAGCAGTTCTTC
many | TRBJ1-1 | TRBV6-1 | - | CASRRDQGRAEAFF | TGTGCCAGCAGGCGGGATCAAGGAAGGGCTGAAGCTTTCTTT
many | TRBJ2-7 | TRBV3-1 | TRBD1 | CASSRRTGGGYEQYF | TGTGCCAGCAGCCGACGGACAGGGGGCGGTTACGAGCAGTACTTC
many | TRBJ1-2 | TRBV11-2 | TRBD1 | CASSWGQGTNYGYTF | TGTGCCAGCAGCTGGGGACAGGGTACAAACTATGGCTACACCTTC
few | TRBJ2-2 | TRBV2 | - | CASTWDGNTGELFF | TGTGCCAGCACGTGGGATGGGAACACCGGGGAGCTGTTTTTT
many | TRBJ1-1 | TRBV5-1 | - | CASSLGGTLTQTEAFF | TGCGCCAGCAGCTTGGGGGGGACCCTCACCCAAACTGAAGCTTTCTTT
- | TRBJ1-4 | TRBV5-4 | TRBD1 | CASSPGRQGDEKLFF | TGTGCCAGCAGCCCTGGGAGGCAGGGGGATGAAAAACTGTTTTTT
many | TRBJ2-3 | TRBV11-2 | TRBD2 | CASRPTGTSGTDTQYF | TGTGCCAGCAGGCCAACCGGGACTAGCGGTACAGATACGCAGTATTTT
many | TRBJ2-5 | TRBV3-1 | - | CASSPVGLETQYF | TGTGCCAGCAGCCCCGTGGGGTTAGAGACCCAGTACTTC
- | TRBJ2-1 | TRBV7-2 | - | CASSLRAPYNEQFF | TGTGCCAGCAGCTTAAGGGCCCCCTACAATGAGCAGTTCTTC
many | TRBJ2-3 | TRBV2 | - | CASSEKPTTDTQYF | TGTGCCAGCAGTGAGAAGCCTACCACAGATACGCAGTATTTT
few | TRBJ1-5 | TRBV9 | - | CASSVGEGFNQPQHF | TGTGCCAGCAGCGTAGGGGAAGGGTTCAATCAGCCCCAGCATTTT
few | TRBJ2-7 | TRBV7-8 | - | CASSPLSWGSSYEQYF | TGTGCCAGCAGCCCTCTCTCGTGGGGATCCTCCTACGAGCAGTACTTC
many | TRBJ2-7 | TRBV5-4 | TRBD1 | CASSLQGRNEQYF | TGTGCCAGCAGCCTACAGGGGCGAAACGAGCAGTACTTC
- | TRBJ2-4 | TRBV11-2 | - | CASSLGQGDIQYF | TGTGCCAGCAGCTTAGGGCAGGGAGACATTCAGTACTTC
many | TRBJ1-1 | TRBV10-3 | - | CAISFLGSLDTEAFF | TGTGCCATCAGCTTTTTAGGGAGTCTGGACACTGAAGCTTTCTTT